The rows below give T cell receptor beta chains drawn from one sample of a study of identical twins' blood T cells. TCRdb passed the 5' RACE reads through MiXCR, listing each CDR3 protein once. The sample yields fewer than 450,000 distinct CDR3 sequences, over 25% seen once. Sequences were obtained from PBMCs. Every receptor here comes from a woman aged 18-55 years in good health. Both conserved end residues are part of each CDR3. D genes are given only for firm matches. Rows may omit the clone size; those that give it use once, few, many or a size class.

j_call clone_size d_call v_call cdr3_nt cdr3_aa
TRBJ2-6 - - TRBV5-4 TGTGCCACTCGACAGAAACACTCTGGGGCCAACGTCCTGACTTTC CATRQKHSGANVLTF
TRBJ1-1 - - TRBV5-1 TGCGCCAGCTTGGGTGGGGCGGGAAACACTGAAGCTTTCTTT CASLGGAGNTEAFF
TRBJ2-1 few TRBD2 TRBV2 TGTGCCAGCAGTTCTCAAGGGACTAGTACGTACAATGAGCAGTTCTTC CASSSQGTSTYNEQFF
TRBJ2-2 few - TRBV5-1 TGCGCCAGCAGCCCCACGACTAACACCGGGGAGCTGTTTTTT CASSPTTNTGELFF
TRBJ1-5 - - TRBV29-1 TGCAGCCCTTACGGGGGGCGAAAGAGCAATCAGCCCCAGCATTTC CSPYGGRKSNQPQHF
TRBJ1-6 few - TRBV15 TGTGCCACCGGTAGAAACAATTCACCCCTCCACTTT CATGRNNSPLHF
TRBJ1-1 few - TRBV29-1 TGCAGCGTTGAAGAGGACAGTCCTGAAGCTTTCTTT CSVEEDSPEAFF
TRBJ2-4 - TRBD1 TRBV20-1 TGCAGTGCGCCGGGACAGGGAAAAAACATTCAGTACTTC CSAPGQGKNIQYF
TRBJ1-5 - - TRBV6-5 TGTGCCAGCAGTTGCGGGATCGGGTACAATCAGCCCCAGCATTTT CASSCGIGYNQPQHF
TRBJ2-2 few - TRBV6-5 TGTGCCAGCAGTTACCCCCGGAACACCGGGGAGCTGTTTTTT CASSYPRNTGELFF
TRBJ1-3 - - TRBV14 TGTGCCAGCAGCCGCTCCACAAGCACCATATATTTT CASSRSTSTIYF
TRBJ1-3 - - TRBV11-2 TGTGCCAGCAGCCCCACCTGGGGAAACACCATATATTTT CASSPTWGNTIYF
TRBJ1-1 few - TRBV7-9 TGTGCCAGCAGCTCCTATCGTCCCCGAGACACTGAAGCTTTCTTT CASSSYRPRDTEAFF
TRBJ1-6 few - TRBV5-1 TGCGCCAGCAGCTTAGAATTTTATAATTCACCCCTCCACTTT CASSLEFYNSPLHF
TRBJ1-1 - TRBD1 TRBV7-8 TGTGCCAGCAGCTTGCCCGGGACAGACATGAACACTGAAGCTTTCTTT CASSLPGTDMNTEAFF
TRBJ1-5 - - TRBV20-1 TGCAGTGCTACGGCAGGGCTCTACAATCAGCCCCAGCATTTT CSATAGLYNQPQHF
TRBJ1-6 few - TRBV5-1 TGCGCCAGCAGTCGTGGGGACGACCCGAGAAGTTCACCCCTCCACTTT CASSRGDDPRSSPLHF
TRBJ2-7 - TRBD2 TRBV19 TGTGCCAGCAGCGAGGCGGGGGGGAACTACGAGCAGTACTTC CASSEAGGNYEQYF
TRBJ2-1 few - TRBV2 TGTGCCAGCAGTGAGAGAGTACAGGATGGGGGCAATGAGCAGTTCTTC CASSERVQDGGNEQFF
TRBJ1-3 - - TRBV29-1 TGCAGTGGGGGACACGGCTCTGGAAACACCATATATTTT CSGGHGSGNTIYF
TRBJ1-4 - - TRBV6-1 TGTGCCAGCGCAGGTAGAGGGGCGACGGGTGAAAAACTGTTTTTT CASAGRGATGEKLFF
TRBJ2-7 - - TRBV10-1 TGCGCCAGCAGTGAGTTAAACTACGAGCAGTACTTC CASSELNYEQYF
TRBJ2-2 - TRBD1 TRBV10-3 TGTGCCATCTATGTCGGACAGGGAAACACCGGGAAGCTGTTTTTT CAIYVGQGNTGKLFF
TRBJ1-2 - - TRBV29-1 TGCAGCGTTTTAGGGGGACTATCGGATGGCTACACCTTC CSVLGGLSDGYTF
TRBJ2-1 - - TRBV29-1 TGCAGCGTTGACAGTAGGAGCTCCTACAATGAGCAGTTCTTC CSVDSRSSYNEQFF
TRBJ1-5 - - TRBV19 TGTGCCAGTAGTATGGAGGCGGGTCAGCCCCAGCATTTT CASSMEAGQPQHF
TRBJ1-6 few - TRBV13 TGTGCCAGCAGCTTAGCAGGGATCAATTCACCCCTCCACTTT CASSLAGINSPLHF
TRBJ1-2 few - TRBV19 TGTGCCAGTAGTCTTTCGGACAGTAACTATGGCTACACCTTC CASSLSDSNYGYTF
TRBJ2-3 - - TRBV12-5 TGTGCTAGTGATCGATCGTTCCGGGACCCCACAGATACGCAGTATTTT CASDRSFRDPTDTQYF
TRBJ2-3 many - TRBV12-3/TRBV12-4 TGTGCCAGCAGAACGAGGTCTGGCACAGATACGCAGTATTTT CASRTRSGTDTQYF
TRBJ2-1 many TRBD2 TRBV10-3 TGTGCCATCAGTGAGTGGCTACCGGGGGGGTACAATGAGCAGTTCTTC CAISEWLPGGYNEQFF
TRBJ2-2 - - TRBV25-1 TGTGCCAGCAGTGAACCGAGAGGGGACACCGGGGAGCTGTTTTTT CASSEPRGDTGELFF
TRBJ1-4 - - TRBV7-9 TGTGCCAGTGCACCCCGGGGGCGTGAAAAACTGTTTTTT CASAPRGREKLFF
TRBJ1-3 many - TRBV20-1 TGCAGTGCTAGAATCGAAAACACCATATATTTT CSARIENTIYF
TRBJ2-3 few TRBD2 TRBV20-1 TGCACTGTAGCGGGGGGGACCGATACGCAGTATTTT CTVAGGTDTQYF
TRBJ2-6 - - TRBV29-1 TGCAGCGTGGGGATCTCTGGGGCCAACGTCCTGACTTTC CSVGISGANVLTF
TRBJ2-3 - - TRBV29-1 TGCAGCGTTGAAGGACTCACAGATACGCAGTATTTT CSVEGLTDTQYF
TRBJ1-5 - - TRBV7-9 TGTGCCAGCAGCGACCAGGGTTTCCGGCAGCCCCAGCATTTT CASSDQGFRQPQHF
TRBJ1-3 - - TRBV9 TGTGCCAGCAGCGTTCAGGGAAACACCATATATTTT CASSVQGNTIYF
TRBJ2-5 - - TRBV30 TGTGCCTGGAGTGCGTCCCACTCCGAGACCCAGTACTTC CAWSASHSETQYF
TRBJ1-1 - - TRBV5-1 TGCGCCAGCAGCCCCTCAGCGGGAAACACTGAAGCTTTCTTT CASSPSAGNTEAFF
TRBJ1-1 - - TRBV7-9 TGTGCCAGCACCCCTGGGGCGATGAACACTGAAGCTTTCTTT CASTPGAMNTEAFF
TRBJ1-2 - - TRBV9 TGTGCCAGCAGCGGGAGGCCCGGAGCAACCTACTATGGCTACACCTTC CASSGRPGATYYGYTF
TRBJ2-3 few TRBD2 TRBV11-2 TGTGCCAGCAGCTCCTGGCGGGTGGCTAGCGGAACAGATACGCAGTATTTT CASSSWRVASGTDTQYF
TRBJ1-1 few - TRBV20-1 TGCAGTGCAACCGGTACTGAAGCTTTCTTT CSATGTEAFF
TRBJ1-2 - - TRBV12-3/TRBV12-4 TGTGCCAGCACCCTCGGGACGGGGGGCTACACCTTC CASTLGTGGYTF
TRBJ1-2 - - TRBV6-5 TGTGCCAGCAGTATGACAGACTTCTATGGCTACACCTTC CASSMTDFYGYTF
TRBJ1-5 few TRBD1 TRBV6-6 TGTGCCAGCAGTTACCCGGACAGGGGCAATCAGCCCCAGCATTTT CASSYPDRGNQPQHF
TRBJ1-3 few - TRBV19 TGTGCCAGCTCGAAACGCAGGGGCTCCGGAAACACCATATATTTT CASSKRRGSGNTIYF
TRBJ2-2 - - TRBV24-1 TGTGCCACCAGTCGTGAGGGGACCGAGGAGCTGTTTTTT CATSREGTEELFF
TRBJ2-3 few TRBD1 TRBV29-1 TGCAGCGCCTCCCGGGACAGGGTCGATACGCAGTATTTT CSASRDRVDTQYF
TRBJ2-5 - - TRBV12-3/TRBV12-4 TGTGCCAGCAGTTTAGCAGGTTTAGCTGAGACCCAGTACTTC CASSLAGLAETQYF
TRBJ1-4 - TRBD1 TRBV18 TGTGCCAGCTCACCACTGGGACAGAATGAAAAACTGTTTTTT CASSPLGQNEKLFF
TRBJ1-4 few - TRBV21-1 TGTGCCAGCAGCAAAGGTGGAGAAGAAAAACTGTTTTTT CASSKGGEEKLFF
TRBJ1-1 - - TRBV12-3/TRBV12-4 TGTGCCAGCAGTGTGGGGGCCCGTGAGGCTTTCTTT CASSVGAREAFF
TRBJ1-2 many - TRBV2 TGTGCCAGCAGGTCAGACAGGTTACAATCAGCTAACTATGGCTACACCTTC CASRSDRLQSANYGYTF
TRBJ2-7 few - TRBV10-3 TGTGCCATCAGTGAGCCCCGTACCCCTACCTCCTACGAGCAGTACTTC CAISEPRTPTSYEQYF
TRBJ2-2 - - TRBV5-1 TGCGCCAGCAGCTTGATGGAGTCCACCGGGGAGCTGTTTTTT CASSLMESTGELFF
TRBJ2-1 - - TRBV29-1 TGCAGCAGCAACTTACAGGGCCATGAGCAGTTCTTC CSSNLQGHEQFF